The next 4 T cell receptor beta chains were all read from a single sample in a study of Graves' ophthalmopathy and Graves' hyperthyroidism. Beta-chain TCR CDR3 regions were amplified from RNA transcripts. An initial RT-PCR round employing HTBI primers preceded a second-round multiplex PCR. TCRdb analysed the multiplex PCR reads with MiXCR anew, one entry per CDR3 protein. The table lists around 600,000 distinct CDR3 sequences, just over 40% of them singletons. Sequencing used peripheral blood. These receptors all come from an adult man with Graves' ophthalmopathy.

This clonotype was counted a few times. The rearrangement links TRBV6-5 to TRBJ1-2; D unresolved. Germline V gene data show CDR1 as MNHEY and CDR2 as SVGAGI. Trimming cost V 4 bases and J 7 bases, with 16 bases left between them. This CDR3 has 14 amino acids. The CDR3 bases are TGTGCCAGCAGTTTCACACTTGGAACGAGTGGCTACACCTTC. Its protein is CASSFTLGTSGYTF.

This sequence joins TRBV10-3 and TRBJ1-1; D unresolved. The CDR3 length is 11 residues. V lost 11 bases to trimming and J lost 0 bases, with 7 bases between them. Germline V gene lookup returns CDR1 ENHRY and CDR2 SYGVKD. The DNA of the CDR3 is TGTGCCGGCACCTTGAACACTGAAGCTTTCTTT. Its protein product is CAGTLNTEAFF.

This clonotype has only a few counts. The chain recombines TRBV12-3 or TRBV12-4 with TRBJ2-3; D remains unclear. V lost 2 bases and J lost 0, with 12 bases in between. The CDR3 consists of 16 residues. CDR3 sequence (DNA): TGTGCCAGCAGTTTACGGAGTGCCCGTAGCACAGATACGCAGTATTTT. Translated: CASSLRSARSTDTQYF.

The chain is built from TRBV11-1 and TRBJ1-2; possible D gene TRBD1, 6 bases. Germline V CDR1 and CDR2: SGHAT, FQDESV (reference sequence). Trimming removed 6 bases from V and 3 bases from J, with 17 bases in between. This CDR3 spans 15 amino acids. The CDR3 DNA reads TGTGCCAGCAGGACCCCGTCCGGGGGGCACTATGGCTACACCTTC. Its protein is CASRTPSGGHYGYTF.